The rows below give T cell receptor beta chains drawn from one sample of a study of naive and memory T cell subsets. From the 5' RACE reads, TCRdb called clonotypes with MiXCR, one entry per CDR3 protein. The table shows roughly 48,000 distinct CDR3 sequences, with about 4.8% occurring only once. These receptors all come from a female donor in good health. Each CDR3 is given without its conserved first and last residue. D genes are given only for firm matches.

d_gene | j_gene | len | v_gene | CDR3aa
- | TRBJ1-2 | 14 | TRBV9 | ASSVETGEYGYGYT
- | TRBJ2-5 | 13 | TRBV4-1 | ASSQSGGEQETQY
TRBD1 | TRBJ1-2 | 12 | TRBV27 | ASSSLQGTSVYT
- | TRBJ2-2 | 14 | TRBV18 | ASSQTGQANTGELF
- | TRBJ2-3 | 12 | TRBV28 | ASSLRGTIDTQY
- | TRBJ2-1 | 9 | TRBV28 | ASSCLNEQF
TRBD2 | TRBJ2-7 | 12 | TRBV20-1 | SVKVPGLLYEQY
- | TRBJ1-3 | 11 | TRBV12-3/TRBV12-4 | ASTPASGNTIY
- | TRBJ1-5 | 10 | TRBV5-1 | ASSEPGGPQH
- | TRBJ2-1 | 12 | TRBV5-5 | ASSLEADPLAQF
- | TRBJ2-4 | 12 | TRBV18 | ASSPESLRNIQY